Described below is a single TCR beta chain sequence and its context. What it recognizes is unknown. A sample-barcoded 5' primer and a J-beta primer mix were used in a second PCR of about 7 to 12 cycles. Tags on each cDNA molecule came from a template-switch adaptor with 12 random nucleotides. TCRdb processed the 5' RACE reads anew with MiXCR; each CDR3 protein has one entry. The data hold 600,000 to 800,000 distinct CDR3 sequences, with roughly half observed a single time. The data are from a study of blood T cells in healthy people across ages. The study, taken as a whole, reports: TCR beta diversity per million T cells fell roughly linearly with age. It was the long-lived donors that had more naive CD4+ cells and higher diversity than aged donors.

Germline CDR1 is SGHTA and CDR2 is FQGNSA. CDR3 length: 16 amino acids. With 1 base removed from V and 0 bases from J, the gap between germline ends came to 13 bases. Each sample yielded at least 6 million isolated PBMCs. The rearrangement links TRBV7-2 to TRBJ2-7; possibly TRBD1 or TRBD2 for D (5 bases each). This TCR came from a woman of 80 years or more in good health. The sequencing sample was made of blood. The CDR3 DNA reads TGTGCCAGCAGCTTAGGGGGGACGTTGCCCTCCTACGAGCAGTACTTC. It yields the protein CASSLGGTLPSYEQYF. Variable domain in full (rest from reference TRBV7-2 and TRBJ2-7): GAGVSQSPSNKVTEKGKDVELRCDPISGHTALYWYRQSLGQGLEFLIYFQGNSAPDKSGLPSDRFSAERTGGSVSTLTIQRTQQEDSAVYLCASSLGGTLPSYEQYFGPGTRLTVT.